This T cell receptor (beta chain) stems from a study of response to subunit inactivated influenza vaccine. Study outcomes and limitations: Authors suggested that a seasonal influenza vaccination recruits few new T cells each time.

This CDR3 spans 12 amino acids. Per the germline V gene, CDR1 is SQVTM and CDR2 is ANQGSEA. V gave up 7 bases and J gave up 4 bases, with 13 bases separating them. This clonotype was seen many times. Its antigen is currently unknown. From the RT-PCR reads, TCRdb called clonotypes with MiXCR, one entry per CDR3 protein. Among 550,000 to 800,000 distinct CDR3 sequences listed, less than 20% were seen once. The chain is built from TRBV29-1 and TRBJ1-1; weak D call: TRBD1 (6 bases). The origin of this receptor is a man in his forties or fifties who received an inactivated influenza vaccine. The specimen was PBMCs from blood, collected 12 days after vaccination. This chain's CDR3 is CSALQGSTEAFF. Here the CDR3 DNA reads TGCAGCGCCCTACAGGGCTCCACTGAAGCTTTCTTT.